The clone carrying this TCR beta chain was recorded at least ten times. Arm-PCR of CDR3 regions and iRepertoire HTBI primers were the basis on which TCR beta libraries were built. TCRdb reprocessed the multiplex PCR reads with MiXCR, giving one entry per CDR3 protein. The data contain more than 300,000 distinct CDR3 sequences, 15% of them singletons. Per germline, CDR1 MNHEY and CDR2 SMNVEV (reference sequence). The CDR3 runs 14 residues. Deletions cut 4 bases from V and 0 bases from J, with 7 bases between. As for time point: newly diagnosed GD, antithyroid drugs for less than 3 months. The TCR library was prepared using RNA isolated from PBMCs. Guidelines of the American Thyroid Association were used to diagnose Graves' disease. These data are taken from a study of regulatory T cells in long-lasting Graves disease.

The specimen comprised peripheral blood mononuclear cells (PBMCs), sampled at new diagnosis, from a patient treated with antithyroid drugs. The chain joins TRBV27 to TRBJ2-1; D may be TRBD2 (6 bases). This receptor was taken from a female donor with Graves disease. DNA for the CDR3: TGTGCCAGCAGTTCCGGGAGCTCCTACAATGAGCAGTTCTTC. Residues: CASSSGSSYNEQFF.